Sequencing of this T cell receptor beta chain was carried out in a study of T cells after yellow fever vaccination. General observations from the study: A weaker secondary response peaked on day 5, the primary on day 15. Most primary-vaccination clones recurred post-booster (roughly 96% CD4, about 87% CD8).

TCRdb called the 5' RACE reads again in MiXCR, with one record for every CDR3 protein. The sample yields hundreds of thousands of distinct CDR3 sequences, about 19% seen once. Germline lookup yields CDR1 SGHRS and CDR2 YFSETQ. Trimming took 4 bases from V and 8 from J, leaving 18 bases between them. The CDR3 contains 14 residues. With respect to this clonotype: Antigen specificity is unknown.

The V and J genes are TRBV5-1 and TRBJ1-2, with D possibly being TRBD1 (5 bases). The sample here was PBMCs, taken before the yellow fever booster vaccination. The sequence derives from a man younger than 30 who received the YFV17D yellow fever vaccine. The CDR3 reads CASSPGGDGQGYTF. Here the CDR3 DNA reads TGCGCCAGCAGCCCGGGAGGGGACGGTCAGGGCTACACCTTC.